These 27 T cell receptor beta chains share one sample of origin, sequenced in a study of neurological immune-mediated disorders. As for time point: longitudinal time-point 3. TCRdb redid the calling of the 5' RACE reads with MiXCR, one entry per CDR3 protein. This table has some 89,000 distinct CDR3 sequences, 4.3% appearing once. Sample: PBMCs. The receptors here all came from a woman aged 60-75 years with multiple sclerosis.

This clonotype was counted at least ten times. The CDR3, as DNA: TGCGCCAGCAGCCTGGGCGGGGGCACAGATACGCAGTATTTT. Translated, it gives CASSLGGGTDTQYF. V gene TRBV5-1 combines with J gene TRBJ2-3, with a tentative D call TRBD2 (6 bases). The V gene lost 4 bases and the J gene lost 1 base, with 10 bases spanning the gap. CDR1 and CDR2 from the germline V gene are SGHRS and YFSETQ. The CDR3 is 14 residues long.

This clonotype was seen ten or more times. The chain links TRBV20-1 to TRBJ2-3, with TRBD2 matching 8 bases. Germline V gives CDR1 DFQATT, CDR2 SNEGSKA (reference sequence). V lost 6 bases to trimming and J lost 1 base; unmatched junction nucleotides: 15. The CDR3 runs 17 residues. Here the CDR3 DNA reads TGCAGTGCCCACCCTCCCGGGGGGGCGTATGGCACAGATACGCAGTATTTT. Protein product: CSAHPPGGAYGTDTQYF.

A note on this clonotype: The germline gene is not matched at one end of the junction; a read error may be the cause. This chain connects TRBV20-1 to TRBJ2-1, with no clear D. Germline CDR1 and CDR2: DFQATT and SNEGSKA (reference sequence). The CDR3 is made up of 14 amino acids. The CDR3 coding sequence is TGCAGTGCTACCGACTGGAGCTCCTACAGTGAGAAGTTCTTC. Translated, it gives CSATDWSSYSEKFF.

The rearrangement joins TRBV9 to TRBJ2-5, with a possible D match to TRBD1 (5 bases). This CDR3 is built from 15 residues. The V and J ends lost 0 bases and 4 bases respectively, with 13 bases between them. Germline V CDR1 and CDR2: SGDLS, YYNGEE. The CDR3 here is CASSVGQMGPETQYF. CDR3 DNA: TGTGCCAGCAGCGTAGGACAGATGGGGCCAGAGACCCAGTACTTC.

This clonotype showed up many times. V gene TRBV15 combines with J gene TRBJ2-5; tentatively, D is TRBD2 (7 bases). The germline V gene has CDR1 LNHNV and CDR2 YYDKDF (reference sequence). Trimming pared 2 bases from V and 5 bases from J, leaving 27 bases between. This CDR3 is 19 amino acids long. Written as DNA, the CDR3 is TGTGCCACCAGCAGACCGATTGGGGGGTCGGGGGGCCGGTTGGAGACCCAGTACTTC. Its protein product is CATSRPIGGSGGRLETQYF.

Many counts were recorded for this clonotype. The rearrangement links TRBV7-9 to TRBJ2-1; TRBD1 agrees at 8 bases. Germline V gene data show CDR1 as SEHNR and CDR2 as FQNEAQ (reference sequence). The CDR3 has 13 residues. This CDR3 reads CAWDRWTYNEQFF. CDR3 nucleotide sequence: TGTGCTTGGGACAGGTGGACCTACAATGAGCAGTTCTTC. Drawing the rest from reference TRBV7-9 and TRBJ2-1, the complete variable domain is DTGVSQNPRHKITKRGQNVTFRCDPISEHNRLYWYRQTLGQGPEFLTYFQNEAQLEKSRLLSDRFSAERPKGSFSTLEIQRTEQGDSAMYLCAWDRWTYNEQFFGPGTRLTVL.

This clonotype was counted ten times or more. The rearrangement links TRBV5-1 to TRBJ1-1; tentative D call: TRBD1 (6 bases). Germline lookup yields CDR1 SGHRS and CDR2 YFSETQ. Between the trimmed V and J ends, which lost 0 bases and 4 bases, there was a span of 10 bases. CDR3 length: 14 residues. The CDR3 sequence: CASSLDRVSTEAFF. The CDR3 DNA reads TGCGCCAGCAGCTTGGACAGGGTTAGCACTGAAGCTTTCTTT.

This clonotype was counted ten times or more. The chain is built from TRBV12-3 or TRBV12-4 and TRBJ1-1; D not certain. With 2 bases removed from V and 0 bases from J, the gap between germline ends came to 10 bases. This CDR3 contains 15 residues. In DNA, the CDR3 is TGTGCCAGCAGTTTACCCCGCGGGGTGAACACTGAAGCTTTCTTT. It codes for CASSLPRGVNTEAFF.

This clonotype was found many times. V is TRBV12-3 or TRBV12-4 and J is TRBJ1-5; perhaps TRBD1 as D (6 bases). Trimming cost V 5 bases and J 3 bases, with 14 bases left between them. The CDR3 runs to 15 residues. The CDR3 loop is CASSKQGLANQPQHF. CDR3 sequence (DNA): TGTGCCAGCAGTAAGCAGGGGTTAGCCAATCAGCCCCAGCATTTT.

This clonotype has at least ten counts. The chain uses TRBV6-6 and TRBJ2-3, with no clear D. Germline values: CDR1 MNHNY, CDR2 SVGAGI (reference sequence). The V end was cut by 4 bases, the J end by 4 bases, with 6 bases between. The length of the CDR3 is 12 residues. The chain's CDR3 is CASSSTSDTQYF. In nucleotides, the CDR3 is TGTGCCAGCAGTTCCACTTCAGATACGCAGTATTTT.

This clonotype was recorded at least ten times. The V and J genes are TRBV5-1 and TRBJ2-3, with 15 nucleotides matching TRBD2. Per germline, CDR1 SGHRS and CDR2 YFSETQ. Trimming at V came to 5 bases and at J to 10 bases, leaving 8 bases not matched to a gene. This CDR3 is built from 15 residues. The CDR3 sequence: CASRSGTSGGSPQYF. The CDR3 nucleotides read TGCGCCAGCAGATCCGGGACTAGCGGGGGGAGCCCGCAGTATTTT.

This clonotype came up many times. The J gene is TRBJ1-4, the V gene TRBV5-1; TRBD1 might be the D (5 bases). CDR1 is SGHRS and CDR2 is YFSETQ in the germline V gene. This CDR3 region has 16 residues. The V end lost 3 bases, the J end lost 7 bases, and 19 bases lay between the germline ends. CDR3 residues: CASSSGPWGRGEKLFF. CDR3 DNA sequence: TGCGCCAGCAGCTCAGGGCCGTGGGGTCGGGGTGAAAAACTGTTTTTT.

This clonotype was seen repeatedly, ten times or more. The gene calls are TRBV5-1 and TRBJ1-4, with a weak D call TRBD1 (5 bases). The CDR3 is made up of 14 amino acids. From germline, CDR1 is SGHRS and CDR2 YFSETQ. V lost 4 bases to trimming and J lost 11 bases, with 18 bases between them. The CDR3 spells CASSIGTVAEKLFF. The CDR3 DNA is TGCGCCAGCAGCATCGGGACGGTGGCGGAGAAACTGTTTTTT. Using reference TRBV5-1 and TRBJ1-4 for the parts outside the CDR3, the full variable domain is KAGVTQTPRYLIKTRGQQVTLSCSPISGHRSVSWYQQTPGQGLQFLFEYFSETQRNKGNFPGRFSGRQFSNSRSEMNVSTLELGDSALYLCASSIGTVAEKLFFGSGTQLSVL.

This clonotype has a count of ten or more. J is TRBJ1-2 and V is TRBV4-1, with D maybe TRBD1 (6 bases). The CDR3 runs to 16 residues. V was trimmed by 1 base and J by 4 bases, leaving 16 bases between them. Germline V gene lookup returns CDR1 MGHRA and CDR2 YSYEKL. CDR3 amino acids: CASSQGLLRGGYGYTF. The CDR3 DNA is TGCGCCAGCAGCCAAGGACTCCTCAGGGGAGGCTATGGCTACACCTTC.

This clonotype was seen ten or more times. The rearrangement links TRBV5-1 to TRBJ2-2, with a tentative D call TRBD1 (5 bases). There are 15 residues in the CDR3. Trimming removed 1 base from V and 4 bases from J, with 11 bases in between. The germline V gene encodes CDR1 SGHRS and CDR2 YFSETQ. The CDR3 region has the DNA TGCGCCAGCAGCTTGAAGGGGTCTGGCACCGGGGAGCTGTTTTTT. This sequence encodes CASSLKGSGTGELFF.

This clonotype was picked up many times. CDR3 in amino acids: CASSQPSGEQYF. CDR3 bases: TGTGCCAGCAGCCAACCATCGGGGGAGCAGTACTTC. This chain uses TRBV3-1 with TRBJ2-7; a weak D match, TRBD2 (5 bases). CDR1 and CDR2 from the germline V gene are LGHDT and YNNKEL (reference sequence). The CDR3 spans 12 residues. The V and J ends lost 2 bases and 7 bases respectively, with 9 bases between them.

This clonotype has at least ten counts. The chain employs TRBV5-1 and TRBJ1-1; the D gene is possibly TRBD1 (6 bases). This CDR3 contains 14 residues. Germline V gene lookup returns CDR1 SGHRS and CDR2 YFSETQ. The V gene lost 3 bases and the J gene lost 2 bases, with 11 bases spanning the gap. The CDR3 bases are TGCGCCAGCAGCTGGGGGACAACAAACACTGAAGCTTTCTTT. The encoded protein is CASSWGTTNTEAFF.

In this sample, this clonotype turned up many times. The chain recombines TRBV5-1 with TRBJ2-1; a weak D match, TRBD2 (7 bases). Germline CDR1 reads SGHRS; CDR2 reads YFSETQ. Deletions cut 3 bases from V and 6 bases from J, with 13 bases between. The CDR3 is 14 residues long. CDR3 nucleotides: TGCGCCAGCAGCTGGGGGGGGGGCCTCAATGAGCAGTTCTTC. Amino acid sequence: CASSWGGGLNEQFF. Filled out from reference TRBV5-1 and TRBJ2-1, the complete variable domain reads KAGVTQTPRYLIKTRGQQVTLSCSPISGHRSVSWYQQTPGQGLQFLFEYFSETQRNKGNFPGRFSGRQFSNSRSEMNVSTLELGDSALYLCASSWGGGLNEQFFGPGTRLTVL.

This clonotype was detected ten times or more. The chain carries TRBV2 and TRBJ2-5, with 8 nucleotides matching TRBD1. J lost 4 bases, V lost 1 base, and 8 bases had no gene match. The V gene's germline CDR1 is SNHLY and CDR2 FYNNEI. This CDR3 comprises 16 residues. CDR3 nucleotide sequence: TGTGCCAGCAGTGAAGGTTCCGCAGGGGGCCGAGAGACCCAGTACTTC. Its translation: CASSEGSAGGRETQYF.

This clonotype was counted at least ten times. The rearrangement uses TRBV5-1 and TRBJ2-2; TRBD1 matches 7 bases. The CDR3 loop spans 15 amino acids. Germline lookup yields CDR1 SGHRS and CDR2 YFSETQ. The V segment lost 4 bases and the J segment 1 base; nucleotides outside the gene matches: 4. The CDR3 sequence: CASSTDRVNTGELFF. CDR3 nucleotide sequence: TGCGCCAGCAGCACCGACAGGGTGAACACCGGGGAGCTGTTTTTT.

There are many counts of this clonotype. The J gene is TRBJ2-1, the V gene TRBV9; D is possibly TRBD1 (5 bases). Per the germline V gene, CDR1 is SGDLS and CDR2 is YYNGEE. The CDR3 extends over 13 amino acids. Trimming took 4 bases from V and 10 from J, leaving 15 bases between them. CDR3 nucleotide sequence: TGTGCCAGCAGCCCCTGGGCGCAGGGAGAGCAGTTCTTC. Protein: CASSPWAQGEQFF.

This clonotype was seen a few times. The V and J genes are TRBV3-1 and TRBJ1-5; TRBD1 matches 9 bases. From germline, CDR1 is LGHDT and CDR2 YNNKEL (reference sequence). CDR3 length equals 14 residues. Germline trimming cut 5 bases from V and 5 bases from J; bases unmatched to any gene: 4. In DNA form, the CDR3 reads TGTGCCAGCAGCTATAGGACAGGGGATCAGCCCCAGCATTTT. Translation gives CASSYRTGDQPQHF.

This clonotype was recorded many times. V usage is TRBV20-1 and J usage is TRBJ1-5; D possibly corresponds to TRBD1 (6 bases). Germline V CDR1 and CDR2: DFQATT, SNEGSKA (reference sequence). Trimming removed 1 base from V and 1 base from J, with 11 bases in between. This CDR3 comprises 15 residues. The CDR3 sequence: CSARAPRGSNQPQHF. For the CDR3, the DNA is TGCAGTGCTAGAGCGCCCAGGGGAAGCAATCAGCCCCAGCATTTT.

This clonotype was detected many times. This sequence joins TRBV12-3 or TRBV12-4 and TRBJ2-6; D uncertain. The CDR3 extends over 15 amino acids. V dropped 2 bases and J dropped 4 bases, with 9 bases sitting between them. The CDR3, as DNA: TGTGCCAGCAGTTTATCCGCGTCGGGGGCCAACGTCCTGACTTTC. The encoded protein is CASSLSASGANVLTF.

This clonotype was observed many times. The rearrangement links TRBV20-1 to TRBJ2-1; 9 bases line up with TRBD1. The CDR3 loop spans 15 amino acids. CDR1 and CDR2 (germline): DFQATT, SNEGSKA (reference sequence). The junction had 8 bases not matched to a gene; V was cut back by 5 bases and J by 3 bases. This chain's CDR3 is CSAAEGQGGYNEQFF. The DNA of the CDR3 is TGCAGTGCTGCGGAGGGACAGGGCGGCTACAATGAGCAGTTCTTC.

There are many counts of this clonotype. The CDR3 nucleotides read TGTGCCAGCAGCCAGGGCCTAGCGGGGGGACAAGAGACCCAGTACTTC. This gives the protein CASSQGLAGGQETQYF. The V and J genes are TRBV3-1 and TRBJ2-5, with 11 bases identical to TRBD2. J gave up 2 bases and V 3 bases, and 5 bases lay outside the gene matches. CDR1 and CDR2 from the germline V gene are LGHDT and YNNKEL (reference sequence). There are 16 residues in the CDR3.

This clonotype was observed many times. In DNA, the CDR3 is TGTGCCAGCAGTGACTCGCCGGTTTCACAGTTAGGCACAGATACGCAGTATTTT. It yields the protein CASSDSPVSQLGTDTQYF. The chain links TRBV6-4 to TRBJ2-3, with D uncertain. The length of the CDR3 is 18 residues. Germline lookup yields CDR1 MRHNA and CDR2 SNTAGT. Between the trimmed V and J ends, which lost 0 bases and 1 base, there was a span of 17 bases.